The subject of this entry is one TCR beta chain. Its antigen is unknown. The data were taken from a study of cytomegalovirus exposure and HLA in healthy donors. Study findings and constraints: TCR beta V- and J-gene trimming was later associated with a missense DCLRE1C variant. The analysis excluded some indistinguishable V segments, including TRBV6-2 and TRBV6-3. The classifier reportedly diagnosed cytomegalovirus status with high specificity and sensitivity. Earlier analysis looked at TCR beta V segments, and most were productive about 90% or about 30% of the time.

The length of the CDR3 is 16 residues. The germline V gene encodes CDR1 SGHVS and CDR2 FNYEAQ. The V end lost 5 bases, the J end lost 1 base, and 14 bases lay between the germline ends. PCR employed 60 Vbeta and 13 Jbeta primers. The protocol was immunoSEQ multiplex PCR, while the TCRdb copy is restricted to in-frame clones and leaves out a portion. Among roughly 140,000 clones listed, roughly 80% were seen once. The TCR was taken from a woman between 40 and 50 years old in good health and CMV-seropositive. This chain joins TRBV7-6 and TRBJ2-2; TRBD2 might be the D (6 bases). Specimen: PBMCs. CDR3 protein: CASSGRGGWNTGELFF. The DNA of the CDR3 is TGTGCCAGCAGCGGACGCGGAGGGTGGAACACCGGGGAGCTGTTTTTT.